Presented here are 16 T cell receptor beta chains from one specimen sequenced in a study of somatic mutations in cytotoxic T cells in rheumatoid arthritis. Using immunoSEQ multiplex PCR, the repertoire was profiled, and TCRdb retains in-frame clones only, with some absent. The table includes under 20,000 clones, 70% to 75% detected once. What was sequenced was CD8+ T cells sorted from blood. Source of these receptors: an adult with rheumatoid arthritis.

The chain uses TRBV27 and TRBJ2-1; TRBD2 might be the D (5 bases). Germline-derived CDR1 and CDR2 are MNHEY and SMNVEV (reference sequence). V lost 5 bases and J lost 5, with 13 bases in between. This CDR3 spans 14 amino acids. CDR3 in amino acids: CASSITTRNNEQFF. The CDR3 nucleotides read TGTGCCAGCAGTATCACTACTAGGAACAATGAGCAGTTCTTC.

The V gene is TRBV19, the J gene TRBJ2-2; 8 bases fit TRBD2. Germline-derived CDR1 and CDR2 are LNHDA and SQIVND (reference sequence). This CDR3 region has 14 residues. V dropped 7 bases and J dropped 7; count of bases not matched to a gene: 8. CDR3 residues: CASKAREEFGELFF. As DNA, the CDR3 is TGTGCCAGTAAAGCGCGGGAGGAGTTCGGGGAGCTGTTTTTT.

The V and J genes are TRBV27 and TRBJ2-1; 7 bases map to TRBD2. CDR3 size: 16 residues. The germline V gene encodes CDR1 MNHEY and CDR2 SMNVEV (reference sequence). The V segment lost 1 base and the J segment 4 bases; nucleotides outside the gene matches: 7. In DNA, the CDR3 is TGTGCCAGCAGTTTATTTTACGGGGGGTCATACAATGAGCAGTTCTTC. Its translation is CASSLFYGGSYNEQFF.

This CDR3 reads CASSLPQGGGELFF. Here the CDR3 DNA reads TGTGCCAGCAGCTTACCACAGGGAGGCGGGGAGCTGTTTTTT. This chain connects TRBV7-9 to TRBJ2-2, with D tentatively TRBD1 or TRBD2 (6 bases each). V was cut by 2 bases and J by 7 bases, with 11 bases left in between. Per germline, CDR1 SEHNR and CDR2 FQNEAQ (reference sequence). The CDR3 is made up of 14 amino acids.

The chain uses TRBV13 and TRBJ1-2, with D possibly TRBD1 on 5 matching bases. The CDR3 loop spans 14 amino acids. Deletions cut 1 base from V and 4 bases from J, with 10 bases between. Per germline, CDR1 PRHDT and CDR2 FYEKMQ (reference sequence). The CDR3 DNA sequence: TGTGCCAGCAGCTTAGATGGGGGATTCTATGGCTACACCTTC. Amino acid sequence: CASSLDGGFYGYTF.

J is TRBJ1-3 and V is TRBV14, with a tentative D call TRBD1 (5 bases). CDR1 and CDR2 from the germline V gene are SGHDN and FVKESK. V was cut by 4 bases and J by 1 base, with 14 bases left in between. The CDR3 covers 16 residues. The CDR3 nucleotides are TGTGCCAGCAGCCCGAGGGGATTGGGATCTGGAAACACCATATATTTT. Amino acids: CASSPRGLGSGNTIYF.

CDR3: CASKSAGFGTEAFF. The CDR3 DNA sequence: TGCGCCAGCAAGTCGGCAGGGTTCGGCACTGAAGCTTTCTTT. The chain links TRBV10-2 to TRBJ1-1, with D possibly TRBD1 on 5 matching bases. This CDR3 region has 14 residues. Germline V gives CDR1 WSHSY, CDR2 SAAADI. The germline V and J ends were trimmed by 7 bases and 4 bases, with 16 bases remaining between them.

The chain carries TRBV27 and TRBJ2-1; D unclear. The germline V and J ends were trimmed by 2 bases and 12 bases, with 11 bases remaining between them. Looked up from germline, CDR1 is MNHEY and CDR2 is SMNVEV (reference sequence). This CDR3 comprises 12 residues. The CDR3 spells CASSLQPPGQFF. The CDR3 region has the DNA TGTGCCAGCAGTTTACAACCCCCAGGGCAGTTCTTC.

This chain links TRBV29-1 with TRBJ2-1, with D perhaps matching TRBD1 (5 bases). There are 16 residues in the CDR3. Trimming took off 0 bases at V and 2 bases at J, with 14 bases between the two ends. Germline CDR1 reads SQVTM; CDR2 reads ANQGSEA. CDR3 coding DNA: TGCAGCGTTGAAGACACGTTGGCAGGGCCCTACAATGAGCAGTTCTTC. Protein: CSVEDTLAGPYNEQFF.

The chain recombines TRBV7-8 with TRBJ2-3; possibly TRBD2 for D (5 bases). V lost 0 bases, J lost 0 bases, and 7 bases lay in between. The CDR3 is 15 amino acids. CDR1 and CDR2 (germline): SGHVS, FQNEAQ. The CDR3 region is CASSLARVSTDTQYF. The CDR3, as DNA: TGTGCCAGCAGCTTAGCGAGGGTTAGCACAGATACGCAGTATTTT.

The chain combines TRBV27 with TRBJ1-1; D is uncertain. Germline assignment: CDR1 MNHEY and CDR2 SMNVEV (reference sequence). The CDR3 spans 14 residues. Trimming cost V 8 bases and J 0 bases, with 13 bases left between them. The CDR3 DNA reads as TGTGCCAGCTGGTCCTCTGGGTTGAACACTGAAGCTTTCTTT. Translation: CASWSSGLNTEAFF.

The chain joins TRBV27 to TRBJ2-7, with 8 bases identical to TRBD1. V trimming: 5 bases; J trimming: 2 bases; junction bases outside the gene matches: 8. CDR1 MNHEY and CDR2 SMNVEV come from the germline V gene (reference sequence). The CDR3 is 15 residues long. DNA for the CDR3: TGTGCCAGCAGTGACAGGGGCTTTACAACCTACGAGCAGTACTTC. Amino acid sequence: CASSDRGFTTYEQYF.

The chain uses TRBV4-2 and TRBJ2-7, with 9 bases aligning to TRBD2. The ends lost 6 bases at V and 3 bases at J; junction bases unmatched: 9. This CDR3 spans 15 amino acids. Germline CDR1 is LGHNA and CDR2 is YNFKEQ. The CDR3 nucleotides are TGTGCCAGCAGTCCAGGGCGGGGGGGCGACTACGAGCAGTACTTC. Translated, it gives CASSPGRGGDYEQYF.

The gene calls are TRBV28 and TRBJ1-5; tentative D call: TRBD1 (5 bases). Germline V gene sequence: CDR1 MDHEN, CDR2 SYDVKM. Deletions cut 4 bases from V and 2 bases from J, with 9 bases between. The CDR3 length is 14 residues. Written as DNA, the CDR3 is TGTGCCAGCAGTTGGGGGAAAGGCAATCAGCCCCAGCATTTT. It yields the protein CASSWGKGNQPQHF. The full variable domain, its missing parts supplied by reference TRBV28 and TRBJ1-5, is DVKVTQSSRYLVKRTGEKVFLECVQDMDHENMFWYRQDPGLGLRLIYFSYDVKMKEKGDIPEGYSVSREKKERFSLILESASTNQTSMYLCASSWGKGNQPQHFGDGTRLSIL.

This clone has just one count. This sequence joins TRBV6-1 and TRBJ2-1; 7 bases agree with TRBD2. This CDR3 comprises 15 residues. V was pared by 2 bases and J by 6 bases, with 7 bases of the junction left unmatched. Germline values: CDR1 MNHNS, CDR2 SASEGT. The CDR3 nucleotides are TGTGCCAGCAGTGAACTAGCGGATATAATCAATGAGCAGTTCTTC. Protein: CASSELADIINEQFF.

The chain links TRBV21-1 to TRBJ2-1; TRBD2 is the table's D call and was not checked against the DNA. TRBV21-1 is a listed pseudogene. The CDR3 has 13 residues. CDR3 nucleotide sequence: TGTGCCAGCAACTTTACTAGTGACAATGAGCAGTTCTTC. Translated: CASNFTSDNEQFF.